Listed below are T cell receptor beta chains from one sample, sequenced in a study of response to subunit inactivated influenza vaccine. In TCRdb, the RT-PCR reads were re-called with MiXCR into one record per CDR3 protein. The table lists some 480,000 distinct CDR3 sequences, over 9.5% of them singletons. Sequencing was performed on PBMCs from blood, taken 45 days after vaccination. The origin of the receptors is a man aged 45 to 65 who received an inactivated influenza vaccine. Each CDR3 is given with its conserved first and last residue. The order of the fields is CDR3 DNA, CDR3 protein, J gene, clone size, V gene, D gene, CDR3 length. The D gene is left open where the match is weak. Not every row has a clone size; where given, it reads once, few, many or a size class.

CDR3nt: TGCAGCGTTGAAGACTGGGAGACAGGGGCCTACGAGCAGTACTTC
CDR3aa: CSVEDWETGAYEQYF
j_gene: TRBJ2-7
abundance: many
v_gene: TRBV29-1
d_gene: TRBD1
len: 15

CDR3nt: TGTGCCAGCAGCCCGCTCAGCGGGGGAGCCCTGGGTGAGCAGTTCTTC
CDR3aa: CASSPLSGGALGEQFF
j_gene: TRBJ2-1
abundance: few
v_gene: TRBV12-3/TRBV12-4
d_gene: TRBD2
len: 16

CDR3nt: TGTGCCAGCAGCCGACCCCGTGAGCGGGGGTCTTCTGGGGCCAACGTCCTGACTTTC
CDR3aa: CASSRPRERGSSGANVLTF
j_gene: TRBJ2-6
abundance: few
v_gene: TRBV6-1
d_gene: TRBD2
len: 19

CDR3nt: TGCAGTGCTAGAGACTCGGGACAGGGGAGAGATGAAAAACTGTTTTTT
CDR3aa: CSARDSGQGRDEKLFF
j_gene: TRBJ1-4
abundance: few
v_gene: TRBV20-1
d_gene: TRBD1
len: 16

CDR3nt: TGCGCCAGCAGCCCCGATGGGCGGGGAACCGGGGAGCTGTTTTTT
CDR3aa: CASSPDGRGTGELFF
j_gene: TRBJ2-2
abundance: .
v_gene: TRBV5-1
d_gene: .
len: 15

CDR3nt: TGTGCCAGCAGTGAACAGATACGCTCCTACGAGCAGTACTTC
CDR3aa: CASSEQIRSYEQYF
j_gene: TRBJ2-7
abundance: .
v_gene: TRBV6-1
d_gene: .
len: 14

CDR3nt: TGTGCCAGCAGCTTTGGGACAGGATATGAGCAGTTCTTC
CDR3aa: CASSFGTGYEQFF
j_gene: TRBJ2-1
abundance: .
v_gene: TRBV5-4
d_gene: TRBD1
len: 13

CDR3nt: TGTGCCAGCAGTTTACTCCCAGATACGCAGTATTTT
CDR3aa: CASSLLPDTQYF
j_gene: TRBJ2-3
abundance: many
v_gene: TRBV12-3/TRBV12-4
d_gene: .
len: 12

CDR3nt: TGTGCCAGCAGCTTTGACGGGACATTAGGCGACATTCAGTACTTC
CDR3aa: CASSFDGTLGDIQYF
j_gene: TRBJ2-4
abundance: .
v_gene: TRBV7-9
d_gene: .
len: 15

CDR3nt: TGTGCCAGCAGTTTAATCGGCGGGGCAACTAATGAAAAACTGTTTTTT
CDR3aa: CASSLIGGATNEKLFF
j_gene: TRBJ1-4
abundance: .
v_gene: TRBV12-3/TRBV12-4
d_gene: .
len: 16

CDR3nt: TGTGCCAGCAGTTACAGCCTGGAGGAGATCTCCTACAATGAGCAGTTCTTC
CDR3aa: CASSYSLEEISYNEQFF
j_gene: TRBJ2-1
abundance: .
v_gene: TRBV6-2/TRBV6-3
d_gene: .
len: 17

CDR3nt: TGTGCCAGCAGCCAAGCGAGAGGCAGGGCGTTCGACGAGCAGTACTTC
CDR3aa: CASSQARGRAFDEQYF
j_gene: TRBJ2-7
abundance: .
v_gene: TRBV14
d_gene: .
len: 16

CDR3nt: TGTGCCAGCAGTTCAGTAGAGTCGGGAGTAAGTGAGCAGTACTTC
CDR3aa: CASSSVESGVSEQYF
j_gene: TRBJ2-7
abundance: few
v_gene: TRBV7-2
d_gene: .
len: 15

CDR3nt: TGTGCCAGCAGCCGGGACACACAAAATGAAAAACTGTTTTTT
CDR3aa: CASSRDTQNEKLFF
j_gene: TRBJ1-4
abundance: .
v_gene: TRBV7-9
d_gene: .
len: 14

CDR3nt: TGTGCCAGCAGTTTTGATGTGCCTTCCTACAATGAGCAGTTCTTC
CDR3aa: CASSFDVPSYNEQFF
j_gene: TRBJ2-1
abundance: many
v_gene: TRBV27
d_gene: .
len: 15

CDR3nt: TGTGCCAGCAGTCGTAGAGGACAGGGGGTACAATACTTC
CDR3aa: CASSRRGQGVQYF
j_gene: TRBJ2-7
abundance: many
v_gene: TRBV6-2/TRBV6-3
d_gene: TRBD1
len: 13

CDR3nt: TGTGCCAGCAGTTTATTTGGGACAGGGACGACAGATACGCAGTATTTT
CDR3aa: CASSLFGTGTTDTQYF
j_gene: TRBJ2-3
abundance: few
v_gene: TRBV28
d_gene: TRBD1
len: 16

CDR3nt: TGCAGCGTTGGCAGGGGGATAAACTATGGCTACACCTTC
CDR3aa: CSVGRGINYGYTF
j_gene: TRBJ1-2
abundance: many
v_gene: TRBV29-1
d_gene: TRBD1
len: 13

CDR3nt: TGTGCCTTCAGTTTATCGGCGAAGTTGGACGGAGACACGAACACTGAAGCTTTCTTT
CDR3aa: CAFSLSAKLDGDTNTEAFF
j_gene: TRBJ1-1
abundance: .
v_gene: TRBV27
d_gene: .
len: 19

CDR3nt: TGTGCCAGCAGTTACTCAGCAGGGAGGTATGGTCAGCCCCAGCATTTT
CDR3aa: CASSYSAGRYGQPQHF
j_gene: TRBJ1-5
abundance: many
v_gene: TRBV6-5
d_gene: .
len: 16

CDR3nt: TGCGCCAGCAGCCCGGCGGGGGGCGCCTCGTATGGCTACACCTTC
CDR3aa: CASSPAGGASYGYTF
j_gene: TRBJ1-2
abundance: few
v_gene: TRBV4-1
d_gene: .
len: 15

CDR3nt: TGCAGTGCTAGAGGCGCGGGGCGAAGTAGGCAAGAGACCCAGTACTTC
CDR3aa: CSARGAGRSRQETQYF
j_gene: TRBJ2-5
abundance: few
v_gene: TRBV20-1
d_gene: .
len: 16

CDR3nt: TGTGCCAGCAGGTACGAGGCAGGGAATGGGCAGCCCCAGCATTTT
CDR3aa: CASRYEAGNGQPQHF
j_gene: TRBJ1-5
abundance: .
v_gene: TRBV6-2/TRBV6-3
d_gene: .
len: 15

CDR3nt: TGCAGTGCTAGGACGGGAGGGCCGACCGGGGAGCTGTTTTTT
CDR3aa: CSARTGGPTGELFF
j_gene: TRBJ2-2
abundance: many
v_gene: TRBV20-1
d_gene: TRBD2
len: 14

CDR3nt: TGTGCCAGCAGTCGGGACAGGGTGTCAGAGACCCAGTACTTC
CDR3aa: CASSRDRVSETQYF
j_gene: TRBJ2-5
abundance: many
v_gene: TRBV7-6
d_gene: TRBD1
len: 14

CDR3nt: TGTGCCAGCCTGAAAACAAGCCCTTACGAGCAGTACTTC
CDR3aa: CASLKTSPYEQYF
j_gene: TRBJ2-7
abundance: few
v_gene: TRBV6-1
d_gene: .
len: 13

CDR3nt: TGCGCCAGCAGCTGGAGGACTAGCGGCGATGAGCAGTTCTTC
CDR3aa: CASSWRTSGDEQFF
j_gene: TRBJ2-1
abundance: many
v_gene: TRBV5-1
d_gene: TRBD2
len: 14

CDR3nt: TGCGCCAGCAGGGACAGCTCTGGAAACACCATATATTTT
CDR3aa: CASRDSSGNTIYF
j_gene: TRBJ1-3
abundance: few
v_gene: TRBV10-2
d_gene: .
len: 13

CDR3nt: TGCAGCGTTGCAACCCCCCTGGGTAGAGGGGCCAACGTCCTGACTTTC
CDR3aa: CSVATPLGRGANVLTF
j_gene: TRBJ2-6
abundance: .
v_gene: TRBV29-1
d_gene: .
len: 16

CDR3nt: TGTGCCAGTGGAGGTGGGAGCAATCAGCCCCAGCATTTT
CDR3aa: CASGGGSNQPQHF
j_gene: TRBJ1-5
abundance: many
v_gene: TRBV12-3/TRBV12-4
d_gene: .
len: 13

CDR3nt: TGTGCCAGCAGCTTAATGCATGCACTAGCGGGGGGGAATGAGCAGTTCTTC
CDR3aa: CASSLMHALAGGNEQFF
j_gene: TRBJ2-1
abundance: few
v_gene: TRBV11-2
d_gene: TRBD2
len: 17

CDR3nt: TGCGCCAGCAGCTTGGACCCCAGGGGGACCTACGAGCAGTACTTC
CDR3aa: CASSLDPRGTYEQYF
j_gene: TRBJ2-7
abundance: many
v_gene: TRBV5-1
d_gene: TRBD1
len: 15

CDR3nt: TGCGCCAGCAGCAGACAGGGGGTTGATGTAAGCTCCTACAATGAGCAGTTCTTC
CDR3aa: CASSRQGVDVSSYNEQFF
j_gene: TRBJ2-1
abundance: few
v_gene: TRBV5-1
d_gene: TRBD1
len: 18

CDR3nt: TGTGCCAGCAGAAGAATCGGAACCCACTCCTACAATGAGCAGTTCTTC
CDR3aa: CASRRIGTHSYNEQFF
j_gene: TRBJ2-1
abundance: .
v_gene: TRBV28
d_gene: .
len: 16

CDR3nt: TGCAGTGCTGACCCAGGGGGATCCTACGAGCAGTACTTC
CDR3aa: CSADPGGSYEQYF
j_gene: TRBJ2-7
abundance: .
v_gene: TRBV20-1
d_gene: TRBD1
len: 13

CDR3nt: TGCGCCAGCAGTGAGCGCGTAGATACGCAGTATTTT
CDR3aa: CASSERVDTQYF
j_gene: TRBJ2-3
abundance: .
v_gene: TRBV10-2
d_gene: .
len: 12

CDR3nt: TGTGCCAGCAGCCAAGTAGCGGATGAGCAGTTCTTC
CDR3aa: CASSQVADEQFF
j_gene: TRBJ2-1
abundance: few
v_gene: TRBV3-1
d_gene: .
len: 12

CDR3nt: TGTGCCAGCAGTTTATGGGACGTCGTAGATCCCACCTTC
CDR3aa: CASSLWDVVDPTF
j_gene: TRBJ1-2
abundance: many
v_gene: TRBV12-3/TRBV12-4
d_gene: .
len: 13

CDR3nt: TGTGCCAGCAGTTTAGGGGCAGGGGGCCAGCCCCAGCATTTT
CDR3aa: CASSLGAGGQPQHF
j_gene: TRBJ1-5
abundance: many
v_gene: TRBV12-3/TRBV12-4
d_gene: TRBD1
len: 14

CDR3nt: TGTGCCACCAGTGGGACGTATGGGTGGCCCCAGCATTTT
CDR3aa: CATSGTYGWPQHF
j_gene: TRBJ1-5
abundance: few
v_gene: TRBV24-1
d_gene: .
len: 13

CDR3nt: TGTGCCAGCAGTTCTTCAGGGATTCAGTACTTC
CDR3aa: CASSSSGIQYF
j_gene: TRBJ2-7
abundance: many
v_gene: TRBV28
d_gene: .
len: 11

CDR3nt: TGTGCCAGCAGTGAACCCCCGACGGTAAAGGGGGTAGAGACCCAGTACTTC
CDR3aa: CASSEPPTVKGVETQYF
j_gene: TRBJ2-5
abundance: many
v_gene: TRBV25-1
d_gene: .
len: 17

CDR3nt: TGTGCCAGCAGCTTAGAGGCGGGACTAGTTACCAATGAGCAGTTCTTC
CDR3aa: CASSLEAGLVTNEQFF
j_gene: TRBJ2-1
abundance: few
v_gene: TRBV11-2
d_gene: TRBD2
len: 16

CDR3nt: TGCGCCAGCAGTAGGGGAACAGGGGGCCTCACCTACGAGCAGTACTTC
CDR3aa: CASSRGTGGLTYEQYF
j_gene: TRBJ2-7
abundance: .
v_gene: TRBV5-1
d_gene: TRBD1
len: 16

CDR3nt: TGTGCCAGCAGCTTGGAGGCGTGGTCGGGCACTGAAGCTTTCTTT
CDR3aa: CASSLEAWSGTEAFF
j_gene: TRBJ1-1
abundance: few
v_gene: TRBV5-6
d_gene: .
len: 15

CDR3nt: TGTGCCAGCAGGGGTCTCGGGAGTGCTGGGACCCAGTACTTC
CDR3aa: CASRGLGSAGTQYF
j_gene: TRBJ2-5
abundance: .
v_gene: TRBV6-1
d_gene: .
len: 14

CDR3nt: TGTGCCAGCAGTCGACTAGCGGGGGTCAATGAGCAGTTCTTC
CDR3aa: CASSRLAGVNEQFF
j_gene: TRBJ2-1
abundance: many
v_gene: TRBV27
d_gene: TRBD2
len: 14

CDR3nt: TGCAGTGCCGGCGGAGGGACCTTTTCCTACAATGAGCAGTTCTTC
CDR3aa: CSAGGGTFSYNEQFF
j_gene: TRBJ2-1
abundance: many
v_gene: TRBV20-1
d_gene: .
len: 15

CDR3nt: TGCGCCAGCAGCTTGGATCTCAGGGGCTCTGGGGCCAACGTCCTGACTTTC
CDR3aa: CASSLDLRGSGANVLTF
j_gene: TRBJ2-6
abundance: .
v_gene: TRBV5-1
d_gene: .
len: 17

CDR3nt: TGTGCCAGCAGCCCGCCATGGCCGGGGCAGGAGACCCAGTACTTC
CDR3aa: CASSPPWPGQETQYF
j_gene: TRBJ2-5
abundance: .
v_gene: TRBV7-9
d_gene: .
len: 15

CDR3nt: TGTGCCAGTAGACCTCTTCCGGGACTAGCGAACAATGAGCAGTTCTTC
CDR3aa: CASRPLPGLANNEQFF
j_gene: TRBJ2-1
abundance: .
v_gene: TRBV19
d_gene: TRBD2
len: 16

CDR3nt: TGTGCCAGCAGCAAAAGCCCGGGACAGCTATACGAGCAGTACTTC
CDR3aa: CASSKSPGQLYEQYF
j_gene: TRBJ2-7
abundance: few
v_gene: TRBV28
d_gene: TRBD1
len: 15

CDR3nt: TGTGCCAGCAGCGTTAGGAATGGACTAGCGACCAAAGATAATGAGCAGTTCTTC
CDR3aa: CASSVRNGLATKDNEQFF
j_gene: TRBJ2-1
abundance: .
v_gene: TRBV11-2
d_gene: TRBD2
len: 18

CDR3nt: TGTGCCAGCAGCCGACCCCTGGGACTAGCGGATAATACGCAGTATTTT
CDR3aa: CASSRPLGLADNTQYF
j_gene: TRBJ2-3
abundance: few
v_gene: TRBV7-2
d_gene: TRBD2
len: 16

CDR3nt: TGCGCCAGCGGCCATGGGGGGCTCTATAACTATGGCTACACCTTC
CDR3aa: CASGHGGLYNYGYTF
j_gene: TRBJ1-2
abundance: .
v_gene: TRBV5-1
d_gene: .
len: 15

CDR3nt: TGTGCCAGCAGCTTAGTCGTCGGACTAGCGGGACCTACCGGGGAGCTGTTTTTT
CDR3aa: CASSLVVGLAGPTGELFF
j_gene: TRBJ2-2
abundance: .
v_gene: TRBV11-1
d_gene: TRBD2
len: 18

CDR3nt: TGTGCCAGCAGCTTACAGGGGGCGTTGAACACTGAAGCTTTCTTT
CDR3aa: CASSLQGALNTEAFF
j_gene: TRBJ1-1
abundance: .
v_gene: TRBV7-2
d_gene: TRBD1
len: 15

CDR3nt: TGCGCCAGCAGCCTCACCAAAACTGACAACTATGGCTACACCTTC
CDR3aa: CASSLTKTDNYGYTF
j_gene: TRBJ1-2
abundance: many
v_gene: TRBV4-3
d_gene: .
len: 15

CDR3nt: TGTGCCAGCAGCTTTAGGCAACGAGAGACCCAGTACTTC
CDR3aa: CASSFRQRETQYF
j_gene: TRBJ2-5
abundance: .
v_gene: TRBV12-3/TRBV12-4
d_gene: .
len: 13